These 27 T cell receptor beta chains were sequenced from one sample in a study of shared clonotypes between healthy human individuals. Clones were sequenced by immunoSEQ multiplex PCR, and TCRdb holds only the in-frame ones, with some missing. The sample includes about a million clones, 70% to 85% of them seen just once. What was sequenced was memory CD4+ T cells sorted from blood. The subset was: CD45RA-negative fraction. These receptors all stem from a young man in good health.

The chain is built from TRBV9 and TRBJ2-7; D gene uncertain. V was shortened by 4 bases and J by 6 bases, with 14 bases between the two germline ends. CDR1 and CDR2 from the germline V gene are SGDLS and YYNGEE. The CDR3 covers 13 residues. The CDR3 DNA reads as TGTGCCAGCAGCCCCACCCCGGGCGGCGAGCAGTACTTC. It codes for CASSPTPGGEQYF.

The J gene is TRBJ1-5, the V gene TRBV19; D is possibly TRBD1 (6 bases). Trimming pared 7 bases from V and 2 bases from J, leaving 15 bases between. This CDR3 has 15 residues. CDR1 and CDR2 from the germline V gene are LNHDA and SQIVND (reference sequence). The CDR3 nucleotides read TGTGCCAGTATCCAAGGGGGAATGGGCAATCAGCCCCAGCATTTT. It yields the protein CASIQGGMGNQPQHF.

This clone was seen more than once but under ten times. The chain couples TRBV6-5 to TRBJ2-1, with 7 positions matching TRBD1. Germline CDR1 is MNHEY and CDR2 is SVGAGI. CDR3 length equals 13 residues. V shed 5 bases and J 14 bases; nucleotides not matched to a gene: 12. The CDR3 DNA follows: TGTGCCAGCAGTACCGGGACAGTGCACGAGGAGTTCTTC. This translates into CASSTGTVHEEFF.

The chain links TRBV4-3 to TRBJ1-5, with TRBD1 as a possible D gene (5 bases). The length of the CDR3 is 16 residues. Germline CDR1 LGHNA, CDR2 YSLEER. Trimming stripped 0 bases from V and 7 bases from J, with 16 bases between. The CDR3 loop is CASSQDHGTGWQPQHF. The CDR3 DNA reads TGCGCCAGCAGCCAAGATCATGGGACGGGGTGGCAGCCCCAGCATTTT.

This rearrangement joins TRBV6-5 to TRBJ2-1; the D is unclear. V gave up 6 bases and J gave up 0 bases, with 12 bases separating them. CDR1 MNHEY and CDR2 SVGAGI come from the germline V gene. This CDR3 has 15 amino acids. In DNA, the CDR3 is TGTGCCAGCAGGATGCTCCCGTACTCCTACAATGAGCAGTTCTTC. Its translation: CASRMLPYSYNEQFF.

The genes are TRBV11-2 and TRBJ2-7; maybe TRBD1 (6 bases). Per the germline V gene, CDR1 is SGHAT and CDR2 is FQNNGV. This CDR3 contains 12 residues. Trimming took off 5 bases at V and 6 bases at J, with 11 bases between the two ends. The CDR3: CASSAQGFEQYF. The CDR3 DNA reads TGTGCCAGCAGCGCACAGGGTTTCGAGCAGTACTTC.

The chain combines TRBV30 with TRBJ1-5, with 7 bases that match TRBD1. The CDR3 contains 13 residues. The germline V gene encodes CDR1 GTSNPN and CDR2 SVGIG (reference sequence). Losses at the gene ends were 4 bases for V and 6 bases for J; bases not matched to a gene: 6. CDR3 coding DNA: TGTGCCTGGACCCGACAGGGATCTCAGCCCCAGCATTTT. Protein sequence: CAWTRQGSQPQHF.

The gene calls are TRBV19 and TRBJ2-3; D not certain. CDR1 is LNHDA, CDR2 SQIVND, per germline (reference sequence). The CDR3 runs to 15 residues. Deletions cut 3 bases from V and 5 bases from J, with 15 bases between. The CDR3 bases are TGTGCCAGTAGTATCGAAGGGCGAGGTGGAGATACGCAGTATTTT. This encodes CASSIEGRGGDTQYF.

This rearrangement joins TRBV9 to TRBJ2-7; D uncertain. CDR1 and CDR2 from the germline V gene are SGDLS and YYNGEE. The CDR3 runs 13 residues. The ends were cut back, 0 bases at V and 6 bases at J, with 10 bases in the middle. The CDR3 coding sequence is TGTGCCAGCAGCGTAGGCATGGCCGGCGAGCAGTACTTC. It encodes CASSVGMAGEQYF.

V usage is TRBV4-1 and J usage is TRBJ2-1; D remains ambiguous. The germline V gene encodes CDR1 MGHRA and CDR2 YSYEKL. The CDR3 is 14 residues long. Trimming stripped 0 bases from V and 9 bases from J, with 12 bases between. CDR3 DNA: TGCGCCAGCAGCCAAGATACGGTACGTGGTGAGCAGTTCTTC. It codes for CASSQDTVRGEQFF.

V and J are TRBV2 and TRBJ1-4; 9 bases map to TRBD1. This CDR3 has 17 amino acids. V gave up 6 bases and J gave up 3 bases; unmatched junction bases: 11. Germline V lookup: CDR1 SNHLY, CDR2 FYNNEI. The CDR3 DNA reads TGTGCCAGCAGAACGGGACAGGGTGTATTTGCTAATGAAAAACTGTTTTTT. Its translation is CASRTGQGVFANEKLFF.

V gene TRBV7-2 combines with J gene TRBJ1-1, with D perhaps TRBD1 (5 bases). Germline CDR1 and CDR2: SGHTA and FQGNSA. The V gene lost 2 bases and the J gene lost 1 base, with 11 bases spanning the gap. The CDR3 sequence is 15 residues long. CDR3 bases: TGTGCCAGCAGCTTATCGATCGGGGGGAACACTGAAGCTTTCTTT. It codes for CASSLSIGGNTEAFF.

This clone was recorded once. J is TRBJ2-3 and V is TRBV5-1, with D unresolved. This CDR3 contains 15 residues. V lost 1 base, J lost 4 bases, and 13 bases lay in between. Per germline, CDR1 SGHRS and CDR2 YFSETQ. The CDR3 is CASSLSAPGADTQYF. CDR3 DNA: TGCGCCAGCAGCTTGTCGGCCCCAGGTGCAGATACGCAGTATTTT.

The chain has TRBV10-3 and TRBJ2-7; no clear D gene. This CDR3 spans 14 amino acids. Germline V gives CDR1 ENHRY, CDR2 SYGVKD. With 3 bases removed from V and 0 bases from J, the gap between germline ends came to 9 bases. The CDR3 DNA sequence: TGTGCCATCAGTGAATCCGTGGGCTCCTACGAGCAGTACTTC. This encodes CAISESVGSYEQYF.

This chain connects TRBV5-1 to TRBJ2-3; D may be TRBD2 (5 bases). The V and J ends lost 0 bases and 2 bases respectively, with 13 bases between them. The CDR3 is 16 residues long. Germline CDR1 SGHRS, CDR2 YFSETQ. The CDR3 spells CASSLGTTGDTDTQYF. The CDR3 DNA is TGCGCCAGCAGCTTGGGGACGACCGGGGACACAGATACGCAGTATTTT.

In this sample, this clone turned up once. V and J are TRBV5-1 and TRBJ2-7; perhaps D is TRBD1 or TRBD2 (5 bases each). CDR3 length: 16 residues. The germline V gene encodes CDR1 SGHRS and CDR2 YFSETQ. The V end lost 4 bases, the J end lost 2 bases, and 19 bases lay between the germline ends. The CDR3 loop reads CASSLGVGGLPYEQYF. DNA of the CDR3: TGCGCCAGCAGCCTGGGGGTCGGCGGACTCCCCTACGAGCAGTACTTC.

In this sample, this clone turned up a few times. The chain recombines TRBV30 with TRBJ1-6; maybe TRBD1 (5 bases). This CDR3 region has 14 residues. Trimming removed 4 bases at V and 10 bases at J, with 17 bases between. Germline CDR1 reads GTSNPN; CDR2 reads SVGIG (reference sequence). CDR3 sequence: CAWIDGTLGSPLHF. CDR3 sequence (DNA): TGTGCCTGGATTGATGGGACTTTGGGATCACCCCTCCACTTT.

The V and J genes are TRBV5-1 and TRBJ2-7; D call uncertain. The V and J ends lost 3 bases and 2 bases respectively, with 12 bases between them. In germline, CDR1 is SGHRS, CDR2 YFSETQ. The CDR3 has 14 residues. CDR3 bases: TGCGCCAGCAGCTCGTCAACCGACACCTACGAGCAGTACTTC. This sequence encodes CASSSSTDTYEQYF. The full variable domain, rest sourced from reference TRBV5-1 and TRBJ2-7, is KAGVTQTPRYLIKTRGQQVTLSCSPISGHRSVSWYQQTPGQGLQFLFEYFSETQRNKGNFPGRFSGRQFSNSRSEMNVSTLELGDSALYLCASSSSTDTYEQYFGPGTRLTVT.

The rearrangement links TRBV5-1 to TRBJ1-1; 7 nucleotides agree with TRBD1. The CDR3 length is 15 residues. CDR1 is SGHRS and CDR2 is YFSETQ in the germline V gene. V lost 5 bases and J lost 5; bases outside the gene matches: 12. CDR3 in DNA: TGCGCCAGCAGGGAGATTACAGGGGTTCTGACTGAAGCTTTCTTT. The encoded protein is CASREITGVLTEAFF.

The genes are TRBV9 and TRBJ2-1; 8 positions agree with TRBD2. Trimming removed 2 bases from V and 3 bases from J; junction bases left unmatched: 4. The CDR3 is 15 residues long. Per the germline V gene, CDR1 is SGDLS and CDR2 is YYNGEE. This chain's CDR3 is CASSVLAGIYNEQFF. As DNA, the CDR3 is TGTGCCAGCAGCGTGCTAGCGGGTATCTACAATGAGCAGTTCTTC.

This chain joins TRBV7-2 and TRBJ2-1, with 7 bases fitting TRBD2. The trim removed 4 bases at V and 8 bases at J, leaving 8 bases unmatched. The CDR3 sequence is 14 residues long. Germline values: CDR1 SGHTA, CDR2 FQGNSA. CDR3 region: CASSSRGDSDEQFF. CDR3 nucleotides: TGTGCCAGCAGCTCCCGGGGGGATAGCGATGAGCAGTTCTTC.

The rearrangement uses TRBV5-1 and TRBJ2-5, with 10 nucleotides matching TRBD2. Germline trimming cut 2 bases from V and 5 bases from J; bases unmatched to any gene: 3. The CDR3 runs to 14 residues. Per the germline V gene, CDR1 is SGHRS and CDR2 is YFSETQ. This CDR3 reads CASSLAGGLETQYF. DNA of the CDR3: TGCGCCAGCAGCTTAGCGGGGGGGCTGGAGACCCAGTACTTC.

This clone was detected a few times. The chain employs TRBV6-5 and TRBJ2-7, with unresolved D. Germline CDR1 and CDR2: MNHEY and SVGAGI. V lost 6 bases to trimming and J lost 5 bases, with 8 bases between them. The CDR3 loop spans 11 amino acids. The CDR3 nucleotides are TGTGCCAGCAGGCCGATCCACGAGCAGTACTTC. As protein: CASRPIHEQYF.

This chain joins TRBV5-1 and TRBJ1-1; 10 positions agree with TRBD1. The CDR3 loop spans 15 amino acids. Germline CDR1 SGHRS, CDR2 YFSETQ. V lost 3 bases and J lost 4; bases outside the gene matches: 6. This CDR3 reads CASSSDRTGGTEAFF. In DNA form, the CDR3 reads TGCGCCAGCAGCTCAGACCGGACAGGGGGCACTGAAGCTTTCTTT.

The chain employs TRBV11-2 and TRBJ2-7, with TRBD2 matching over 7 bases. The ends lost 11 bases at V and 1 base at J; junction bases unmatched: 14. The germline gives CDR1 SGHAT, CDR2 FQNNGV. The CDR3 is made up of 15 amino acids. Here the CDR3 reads CAGCGRIVRSYEQYF. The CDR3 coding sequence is TGTGCCGGCTGCGGGAGAATAGTGAGGTCCTACGAGCAGTACTTC.

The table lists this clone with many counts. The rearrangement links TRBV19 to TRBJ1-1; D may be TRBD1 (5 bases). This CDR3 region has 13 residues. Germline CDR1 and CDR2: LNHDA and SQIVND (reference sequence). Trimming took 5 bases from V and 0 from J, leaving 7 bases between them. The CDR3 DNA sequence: TGTGCCAGTAGTGTAGGGGTGAACACTGAAGCTTTCTTT. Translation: CASSVGVNTEAFF.

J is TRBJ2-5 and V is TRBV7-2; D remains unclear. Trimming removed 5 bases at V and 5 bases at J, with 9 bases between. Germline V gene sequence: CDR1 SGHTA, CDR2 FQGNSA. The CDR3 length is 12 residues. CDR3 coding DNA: TGTGCCAGCAGCCCTAATGGGGAGACCCAGTACTTC. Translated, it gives CASSPNGETQYF.